The table lists the clone carrying this TCR beta chain with a few counts. Its antigen is not known. The data originate from a study of shared clonotypes between healthy human individuals. Study-wide results and caveats: Of the naive CD4 clonotypes, approximately 5% were shared across a handful of donors. Clonotypes not shared had lower generation probabilities than those common to all four donors.

Clones were read by immunoSEQ multiplex PCR, and TCRdb kept only the in-frame ones, dropping some. Here the sample spans 550,000 to 850,000 clones, about two thirds being singletons. V shed 5 bases, J shed 6 bases, and the junction held 9 bases outside the gene matches. Germline V CDR1 and CDR2: LNHDA, SQIVND (reference sequence). The CDR3 contains 16 residues. Sequenced: memory CD4+ T cells sorted from blood. Described subset: CD45RA-negative fraction. This sequence joins TRBV19 and TRBJ2-1; the match to TRBD2 covers 11 bases. The TCR was taken from a woman in her twenties or thirties in good health. The DNA of the CDR3 is TGTGCCAGTAGTCAAACCTTTAGCGGGGGGGGCAATGAGCAGTTCTTC. The encoded protein is CASSQTFSGGGNEQFF. Looking up the rest from reference TRBV19 and TRBJ2-1 gives the full variable domain: DGGITQSPKYLFRKEGQNVTLSCEQNLNHDAMYWYRQDPGQGLRLIYYSQIVNDFQKGDIAEGYSVSREKKESFPLTVTSAQKNPTAFYLCASSQTFSGGGNEQFFGPGTRLTVL.